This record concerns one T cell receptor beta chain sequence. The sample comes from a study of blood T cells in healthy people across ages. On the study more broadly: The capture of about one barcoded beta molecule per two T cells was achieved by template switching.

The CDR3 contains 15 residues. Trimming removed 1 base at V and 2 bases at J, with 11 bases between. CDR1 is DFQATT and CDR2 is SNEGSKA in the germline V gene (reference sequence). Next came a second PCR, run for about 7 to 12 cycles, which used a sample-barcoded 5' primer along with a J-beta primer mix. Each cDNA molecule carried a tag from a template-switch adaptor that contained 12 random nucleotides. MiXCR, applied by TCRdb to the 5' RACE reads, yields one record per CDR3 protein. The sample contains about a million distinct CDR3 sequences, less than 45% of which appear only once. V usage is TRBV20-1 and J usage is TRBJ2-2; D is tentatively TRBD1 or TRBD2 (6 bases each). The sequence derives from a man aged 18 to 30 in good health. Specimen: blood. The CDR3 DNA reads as TGCAGTGCTAGAGCGCGGGACACCAACACCGGGGAGCTGTTTTTT. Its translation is CSARARDTNTGELFF.